This TCR beta chain was observed in a study of CD8+CD57+ T cells in acquired aplastic anemia. The TCR beta profiling, which covered VDJ combination and CDR3 sequence, was carried out using genomic DNA as the template. One entry per CDR3 protein, called by TCRdb with MiXCR from the reads. The sample contains roughly 250,000 distinct CDR3 sequences, less than 85% of which appear only once. Individuals selected for sequencing had exhibited CD8+CD57+ cell expansion on flow cytometry. All participating patients were living with severe acquired aplastic anemia. This clonotype was recorded a few times. CDR1 and CDR2 from the germline V gene are SNHLY and FYNNEI. This CDR3 comprises 12 residues. V gave up 8 bases and J gave up 15 bases, with 20 bases separating them.

The sequencing sample was made of sorted CD4+, CD8+, or CD8+CD57+ T cells (not recorded which) from PBMCs. The gene calls are TRBV2 and TRBJ2-4, with D perhaps matching TRBD1 or TRBD2 (6 bases each). The clonotype comes from a human donor with aplastic anemia. CDR3 in amino acids: CASGGGGNVPYF. In nucleotides, the CDR3 is TGTGCCAGCGGAGGAGGGGGGAACGTTCCGTACTTC.